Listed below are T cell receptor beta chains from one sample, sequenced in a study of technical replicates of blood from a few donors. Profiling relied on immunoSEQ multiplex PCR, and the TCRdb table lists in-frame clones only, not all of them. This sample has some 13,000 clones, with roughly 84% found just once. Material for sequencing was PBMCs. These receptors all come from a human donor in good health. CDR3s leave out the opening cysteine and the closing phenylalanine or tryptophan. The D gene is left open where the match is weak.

CDR3aa: ASSPDRANTGELF
len: 13
v_gene: TRBV18
d_gene: TRBD1

CDR3aa: ASSQAVEYEQY
len: 11
v_gene: TRBV5-4
d_gene: .

CDR3aa: ASSPPGVTGAYT
len: 12
v_gene: TRBV18
d_gene: TRBD1

CDR3aa: ASSYLQRGEQF
len: 11
v_gene: TRBV6-5
d_gene: .

CDR3aa: ATSREMTVLNTEAF
len: 14
v_gene: TRBV15
d_gene: .

CDR3aa: ASRSSGSYEQY
len: 11
v_gene: TRBV28
d_gene: .

CDR3aa: ASSLYGANTGELF
len: 13
v_gene: TRBV14
d_gene: .

CDR3aa: ASTLWGQGFEAQKEKLF
len: 17
v_gene: TRBV19
d_gene: TRBD1

CDR3aa: ASSWAGGINQPQH
len: 13
v_gene: TRBV19
d_gene: TRBD1

CDR3aa: AIGGQGAFGANVLT
len: 14
v_gene: TRBV10-3
d_gene: TRBD1

CDR3aa: ASRYRGLGDTQY
len: 12
v_gene: TRBV19
d_gene: TRBD1

CDR3aa: ASSSGSGANVLT
len: 12
v_gene: TRBV5-1
d_gene: .

CDR3aa: ASSTDRGQPQH
len: 11
v_gene: TRBV19
d_gene: TRBD1

CDR3aa: ASSNGVYNEQF
len: 11
v_gene: TRBV10-1
d_gene: .

CDR3aa: ASSLLAGGPNEQF
len: 13
v_gene: TRBV7-6
d_gene: TRBD2

CDR3aa: ASSLGLAGYEQY
len: 12
v_gene: TRBV7-6
d_gene: TRBD2

CDR3aa: ASSPRGGADEKLF
len: 13
v_gene: TRBV18
d_gene: .

CDR3aa: ASSYGTVQETQY
len: 12
v_gene: TRBV10-2
d_gene: TRBD1

CDR3aa: ASRTDRGRETGELF
len: 14
v_gene: TRBV12-2
d_gene: .

CDR3aa: ASSPDSTNEKLF
len: 12
v_gene: TRBV5-1
d_gene: .

CDR3aa: ASRDTASSYT
len: 10
v_gene: TRBV6-1
d_gene: .

CDR3aa: ASNKGGERLF
len: 10
v_gene: TRBV7-9
d_gene: .

CDR3aa: ASSGGTSKNYEQY
len: 13
v_gene: TRBV7-9
d_gene: TRBD2

CDR3aa: ASSEETSVYEQY
len: 12
v_gene: TRBV6-1
d_gene: TRBD2

CDR3aa: ASSESLAVYNEQF
len: 13
v_gene: TRBV6-1
d_gene: TRBD2

CDR3aa: ASSQQTGGNLNGYT
len: 14
v_gene: TRBV4-2
d_gene: TRBD1

CDR3aa: ASSVLRRPYEGQY
len: 13
v_gene: TRBV9
d_gene: .

CDR3aa: AISVRGQASVV
len: 11
v_gene: TRBV10-3
d_gene: TRBD1

CDR3aa: ATRGGSYEQY
len: 10
v_gene: TRBV7-9
d_gene: .

CDR3aa: AWSSAGVPETQY
len: 12
v_gene: TRBV30
d_gene: TRBD2

CDR3aa: ASRAGGAYEQY
len: 11
v_gene: TRBV19
d_gene: TRBD2

CDR3aa: ASSLSAGPPGGAF
len: 13
v_gene: TRBV28
d_gene: .

CDR3aa: ASSRGYHNEQF
len: 11
v_gene: TRBV21-1
d_gene: .

CDR3aa: ASSQDYLAGYNEQF
len: 14
v_gene: TRBV4-2
d_gene: TRBD2